This section outlines one TCR beta chain sequence together with its context. The V and J ends lost 3 bases and 0 bases respectively, with 12 bases between them. CDR3 size: 16 residues. Germline lookup yields CDR1 MNHNS and CDR2 SASEGT. Time point of the sample: pretreatment peripheral blood. This sample is part of a study of PD-L1 blockade in urothelial cancer. Study summary: From 2014, patients received atezolizumab, given as 1,200 mg intravenously every 3 weeks. Blood-derived samples held a median approximately 140,000 T cells.

Here immunoSEQ multiplex PCR was the method, and the copy in TCRdb shows in-frame clones only, minus some. The sample records approximately 47,000 clones, 75% to 85% being singletons. This specimen was PBMCs, taken around atezolizumab (anti-PD-L1) treatment. The rearrangement joins TRBV6-1 to TRBJ1-3; no clear D gene. This receptor was identified in a man in his fifties or sixties with urothelial cancer. The CDR3: CASSDVQLSSGNTIYF. In DNA, the CDR3 is TGTGCCAGCAGTGACGTCCAACTGAGCTCTGGAAACACCATATATTTT.